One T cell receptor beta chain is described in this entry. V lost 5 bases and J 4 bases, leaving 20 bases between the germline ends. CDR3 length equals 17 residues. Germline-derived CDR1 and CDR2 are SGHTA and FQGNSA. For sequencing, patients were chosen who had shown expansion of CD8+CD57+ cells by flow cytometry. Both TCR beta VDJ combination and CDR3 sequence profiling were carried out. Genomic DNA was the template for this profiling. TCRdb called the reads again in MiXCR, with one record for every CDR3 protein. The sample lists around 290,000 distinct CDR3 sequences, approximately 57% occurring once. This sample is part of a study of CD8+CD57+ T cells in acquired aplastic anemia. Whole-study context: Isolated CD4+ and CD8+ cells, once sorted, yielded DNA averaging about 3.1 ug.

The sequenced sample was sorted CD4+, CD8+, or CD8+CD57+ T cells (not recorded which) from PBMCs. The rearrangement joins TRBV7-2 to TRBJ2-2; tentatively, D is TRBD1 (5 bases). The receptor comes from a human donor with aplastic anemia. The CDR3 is CASSVVPQGRGTGELFF. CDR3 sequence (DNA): TGTGCCAGCAGCGTGGTACCTCAGGGTCGAGGCACCGGGGAGCTGTTTTTT.